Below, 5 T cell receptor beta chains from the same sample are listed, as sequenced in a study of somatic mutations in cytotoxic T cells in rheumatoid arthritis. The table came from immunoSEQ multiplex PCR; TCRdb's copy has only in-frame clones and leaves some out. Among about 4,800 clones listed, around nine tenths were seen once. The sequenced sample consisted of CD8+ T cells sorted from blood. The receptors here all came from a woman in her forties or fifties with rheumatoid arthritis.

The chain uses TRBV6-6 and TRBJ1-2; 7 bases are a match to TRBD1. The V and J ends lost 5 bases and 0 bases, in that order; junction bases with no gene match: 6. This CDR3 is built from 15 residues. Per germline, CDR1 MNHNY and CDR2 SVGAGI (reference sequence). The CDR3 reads CASSNLQGANYGYTF. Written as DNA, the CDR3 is TGTGCCAGCAGTAATTTGCAGGGGGCTAACTATGGCTACACCTTC.

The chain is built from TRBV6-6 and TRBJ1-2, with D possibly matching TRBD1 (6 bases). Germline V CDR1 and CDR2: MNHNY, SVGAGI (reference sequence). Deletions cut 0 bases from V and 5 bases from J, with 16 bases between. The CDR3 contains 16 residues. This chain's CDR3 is CASSYSLERGGYGYTF. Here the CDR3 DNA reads TGTGCCAGCAGTTACTCTCTGGAGAGAGGGGGTTATGGCTACACCTTC.

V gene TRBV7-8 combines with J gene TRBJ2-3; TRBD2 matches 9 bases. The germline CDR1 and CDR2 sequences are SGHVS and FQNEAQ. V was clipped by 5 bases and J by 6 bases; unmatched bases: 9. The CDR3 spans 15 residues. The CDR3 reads CASSTGLAAGDTQYF. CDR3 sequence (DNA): TGTGCCAGCAGCACGGGACTAGCCGCCGGGGATACGCAGTATTTT.

In DNA, the CDR3 is TGCGCCAGCAGCCAAGAATCGCCGGTTTTGTATGGCTACACCTTC. It codes for CASSQESPVLYGYTF. The rearrangement joins TRBV4-1 to TRBJ1-2; no firm D call. Germline values: CDR1 MGHRA, CDR2 YSYEKL. V was clipped by 0 bases and J by 5 bases, with 13 bases between them. This CDR3 region has 15 residues.

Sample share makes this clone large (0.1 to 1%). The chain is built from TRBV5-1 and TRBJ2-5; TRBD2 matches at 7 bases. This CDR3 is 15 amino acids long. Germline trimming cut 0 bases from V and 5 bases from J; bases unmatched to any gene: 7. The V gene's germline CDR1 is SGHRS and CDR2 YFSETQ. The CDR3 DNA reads TGCGCCAGCAGCTTGGCGGGGACTATGAAGGAGACCCAGTACTTC. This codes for CASSLAGTMKETQYF.